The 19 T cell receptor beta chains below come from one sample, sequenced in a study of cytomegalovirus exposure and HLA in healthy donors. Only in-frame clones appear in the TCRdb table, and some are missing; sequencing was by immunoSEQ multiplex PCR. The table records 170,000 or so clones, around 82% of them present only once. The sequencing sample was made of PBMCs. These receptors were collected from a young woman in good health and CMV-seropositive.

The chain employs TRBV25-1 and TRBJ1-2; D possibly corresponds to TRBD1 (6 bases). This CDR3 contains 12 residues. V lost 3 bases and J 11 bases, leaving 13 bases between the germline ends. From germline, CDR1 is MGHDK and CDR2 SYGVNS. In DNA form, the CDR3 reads TGTGCCAGCAGTGAGGGTACAGGGTATTACACCTTC. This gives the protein CASSEGTGYYTF.

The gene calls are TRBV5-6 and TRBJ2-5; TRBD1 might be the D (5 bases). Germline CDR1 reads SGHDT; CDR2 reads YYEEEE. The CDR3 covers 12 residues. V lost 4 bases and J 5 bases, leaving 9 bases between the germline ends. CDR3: CASSVNRETQYF. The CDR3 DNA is TGTGCCAGCAGCGTGAACAGGGAGACCCAGTACTTC.

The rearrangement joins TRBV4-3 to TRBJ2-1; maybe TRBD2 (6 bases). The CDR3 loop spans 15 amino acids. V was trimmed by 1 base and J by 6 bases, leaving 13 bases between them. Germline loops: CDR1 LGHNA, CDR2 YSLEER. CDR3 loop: CASSQGLSGGNEQFF. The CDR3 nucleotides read TGCGCCAGCAGCCAAGGACTATCCGGGGGCAATGAGCAGTTCTTC.

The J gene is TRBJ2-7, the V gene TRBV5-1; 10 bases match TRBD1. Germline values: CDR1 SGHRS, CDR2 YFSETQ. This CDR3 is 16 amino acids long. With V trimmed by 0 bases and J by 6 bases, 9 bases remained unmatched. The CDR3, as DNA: TGCGCCAGCAGCTTGGATGGGACAGGGGTTGGCCGCGAGCAGTACTTC. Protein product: CASSLDGTGVGREQYF.

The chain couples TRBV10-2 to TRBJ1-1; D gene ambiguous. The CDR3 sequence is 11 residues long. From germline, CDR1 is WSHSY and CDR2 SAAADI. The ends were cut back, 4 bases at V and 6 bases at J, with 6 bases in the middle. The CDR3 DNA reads TGCGCCAGCAGTGTGGCCGCTGAAGCTTTCTTT. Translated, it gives CASSVAAEAFF.

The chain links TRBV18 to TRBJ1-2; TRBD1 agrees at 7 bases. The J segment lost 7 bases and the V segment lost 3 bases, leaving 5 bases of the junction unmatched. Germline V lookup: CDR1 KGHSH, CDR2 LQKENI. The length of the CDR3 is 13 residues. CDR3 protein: CASSPTGEGGYTF. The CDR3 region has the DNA TGTGCCAGCTCACCCACAGGGGAAGGTGGCTACACCTTC.

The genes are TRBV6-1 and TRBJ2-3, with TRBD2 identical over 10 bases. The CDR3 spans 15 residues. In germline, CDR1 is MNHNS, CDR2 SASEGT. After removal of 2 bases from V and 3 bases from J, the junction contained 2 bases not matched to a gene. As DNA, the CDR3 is TGTGCCAGCAGTGAACCGGGACTAGCGACAGATACGCAGTATTTT. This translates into CASSEPGLATDTQYF.

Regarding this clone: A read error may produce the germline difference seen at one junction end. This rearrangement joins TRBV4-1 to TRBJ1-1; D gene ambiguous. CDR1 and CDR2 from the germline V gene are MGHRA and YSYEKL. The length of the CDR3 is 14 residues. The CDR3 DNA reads TGCGCCAGCAGCAAAGAAGCGGTCTACACTGAAGCTTTCTTT. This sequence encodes CASSKEAVYTEAFF.

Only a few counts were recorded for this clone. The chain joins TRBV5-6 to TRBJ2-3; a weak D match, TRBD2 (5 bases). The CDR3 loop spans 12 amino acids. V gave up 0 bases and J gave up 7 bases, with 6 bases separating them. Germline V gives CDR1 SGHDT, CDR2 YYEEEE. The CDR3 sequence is CASSLGGYTQYF. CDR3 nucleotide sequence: TGTGCCAGCAGCTTGGGAGGGTATACGCAGTATTTT.

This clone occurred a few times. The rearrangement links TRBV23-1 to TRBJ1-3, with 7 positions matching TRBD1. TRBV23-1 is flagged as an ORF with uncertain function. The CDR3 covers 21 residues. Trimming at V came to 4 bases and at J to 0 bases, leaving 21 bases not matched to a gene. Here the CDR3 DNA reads TGCGCCAGCAGTCTAACCAACCGGGACAGACCAAAACTGAGCTCTGGAAACACCATATATTTT. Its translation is CASSLTNRDRPKLSSGNTIYF.

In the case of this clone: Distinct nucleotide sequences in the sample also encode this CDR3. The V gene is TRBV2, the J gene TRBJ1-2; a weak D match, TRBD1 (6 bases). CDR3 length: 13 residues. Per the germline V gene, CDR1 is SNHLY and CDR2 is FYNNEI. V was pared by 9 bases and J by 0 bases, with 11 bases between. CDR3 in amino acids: CASSRDTNYGYTF. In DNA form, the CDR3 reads TGTGCCAGTAGCCGGGACACTAACTATGGCTACACCTTC.

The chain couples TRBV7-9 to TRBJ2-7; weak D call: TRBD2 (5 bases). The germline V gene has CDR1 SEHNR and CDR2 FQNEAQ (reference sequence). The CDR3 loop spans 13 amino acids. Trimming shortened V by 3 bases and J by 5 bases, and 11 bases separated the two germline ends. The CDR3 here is CASSFPRGDEQYF. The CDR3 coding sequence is TGTGCCAGCAGCTTCCCCCGGGGAGACGAGCAGTACTTC.

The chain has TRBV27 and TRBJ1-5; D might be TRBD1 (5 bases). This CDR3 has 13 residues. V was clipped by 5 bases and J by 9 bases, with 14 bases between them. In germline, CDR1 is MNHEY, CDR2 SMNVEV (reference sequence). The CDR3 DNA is TGTGCCAGCAGTCCCCACAGGCTCATGCCCCAGCATTTT. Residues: CASSPHRLMPQHF.

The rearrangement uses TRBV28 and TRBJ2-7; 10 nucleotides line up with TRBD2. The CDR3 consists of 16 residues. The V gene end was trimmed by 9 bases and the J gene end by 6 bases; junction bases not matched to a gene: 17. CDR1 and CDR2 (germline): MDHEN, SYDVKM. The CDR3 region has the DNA TGTGCCAGTTCATCAGCGCCTCTAGCGGGGGTCGGCGAGCAGTACTTC. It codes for CASSSAPLAGVGEQYF. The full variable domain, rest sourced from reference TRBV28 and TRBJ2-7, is DVKVTQSSRYLVKRTGEKVFLECVQDMDHENMFWYRQDPGLGLRLIYFSYDVKMKEKGDIPEGYSVSREKKERFSLILESASTNQTSMYLCASSSAPLAGVGEQYFGPGTRLTVT.

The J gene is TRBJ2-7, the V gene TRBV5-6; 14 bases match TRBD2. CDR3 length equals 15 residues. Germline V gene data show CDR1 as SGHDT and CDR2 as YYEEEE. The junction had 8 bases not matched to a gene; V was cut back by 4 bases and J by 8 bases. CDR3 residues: CASSAGTSGGYKQYF. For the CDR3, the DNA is TGTGCCAGCAGCGCAGGGACTAGCGGGGGATATAAGCAGTACTTC.

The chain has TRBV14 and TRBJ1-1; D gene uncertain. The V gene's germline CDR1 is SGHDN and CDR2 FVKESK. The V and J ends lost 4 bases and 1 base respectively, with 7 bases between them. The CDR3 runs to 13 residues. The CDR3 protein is CASSPRRNTEAFF. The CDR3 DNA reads TGTGCCAGCAGCCCGCGGAGGAACACTGAAGCTTTCTTT.

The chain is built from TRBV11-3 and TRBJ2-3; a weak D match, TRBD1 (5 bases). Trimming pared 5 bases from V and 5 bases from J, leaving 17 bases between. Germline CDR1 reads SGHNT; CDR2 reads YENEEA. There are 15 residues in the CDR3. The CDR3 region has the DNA TGTGCCAGCAGCCGGACGCGAGGCCAGGGAGATACGCAGTATTTT. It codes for CASSRTRGQGDTQYF. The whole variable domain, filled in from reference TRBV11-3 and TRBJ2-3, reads EAGVVQSPRYKIIEKKQPVAFWCNPISGHNTLYWYLQNLGQGPELLIRYENEEAVDDSQLPKDRFSAERLKGVDSTLKIQPAELGDSAVYLCASSRTRGQGDTQYFGPGTRLTVL.

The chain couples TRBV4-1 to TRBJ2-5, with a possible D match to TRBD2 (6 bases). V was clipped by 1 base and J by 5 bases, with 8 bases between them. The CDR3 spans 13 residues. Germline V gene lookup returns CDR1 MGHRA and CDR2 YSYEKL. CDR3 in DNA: TGCGCCAGCAGCCAAGTCGCGGGGGAGACCCAGTACTTC. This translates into CASSQVAGETQYF.

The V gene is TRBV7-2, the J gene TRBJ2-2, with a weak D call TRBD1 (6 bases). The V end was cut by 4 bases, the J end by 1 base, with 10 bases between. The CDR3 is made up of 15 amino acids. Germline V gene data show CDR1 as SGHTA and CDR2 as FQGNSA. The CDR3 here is CASSSGHRNTGELFF. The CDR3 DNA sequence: TGTGCCAGCAGCTCGGGACACCGGAACACCGGGGAGCTGTTTTTT.